This T cell receptor (beta chain) came from a study of identifying expanded T cells in peripheral blood. General study points: Clone count variance between roughly 2-week samples rose with total template count. Technical replicates showed about 1.1 changed clones; approximately two weeks about 16; four weeks 19.

No infections or other immune events were documented during collection. Comments on this clone: Antigen unknown.

The protocol was immunoSEQ multiplex PCR, while the TCRdb copy is restricted to in-frame clones and leaves out a portion. Of 100,000 or so clones detected, over 80% appear once; the ten largest clones hold around 5%. V lost 2 bases to trimming and J lost 10 bases; unmatched junction nucleotides: 14. The CDR3 is made up of 18 amino acids. CDR1 and CDR2 from the germline V gene are SGHVS and FNYEAQ. Sequenced sample: blood. This clonotype originated in a person aged 18 to 69 in good health. This chain joins TRBV7-6 and TRBJ2-2, with 12 bases aligning to TRBD2. CDR3 DNA sequence: TGTGCCAGCAGCTTAATTATCCCCGCTAGCGGGAGGGCCGTGGAGCTGTTTTTT. Protein sequence: CASSLIIPASGRAVELFF.